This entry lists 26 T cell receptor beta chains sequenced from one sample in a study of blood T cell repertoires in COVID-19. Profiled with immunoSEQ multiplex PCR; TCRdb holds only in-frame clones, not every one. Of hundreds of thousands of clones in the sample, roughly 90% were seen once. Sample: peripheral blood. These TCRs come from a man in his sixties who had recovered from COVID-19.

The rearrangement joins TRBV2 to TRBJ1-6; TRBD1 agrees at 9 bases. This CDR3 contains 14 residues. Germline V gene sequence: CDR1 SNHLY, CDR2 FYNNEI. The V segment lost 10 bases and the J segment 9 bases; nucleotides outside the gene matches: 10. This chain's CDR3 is CAKTGTGIGSPLHF. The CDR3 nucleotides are TGTGCCAAAACCGGGACAGGGATAGGTTCACCCCTCCACTTT.

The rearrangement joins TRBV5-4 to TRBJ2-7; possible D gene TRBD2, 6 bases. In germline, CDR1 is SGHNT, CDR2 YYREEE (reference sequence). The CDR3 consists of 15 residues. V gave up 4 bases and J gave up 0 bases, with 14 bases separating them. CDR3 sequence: CASSPGGGNSYEQYF. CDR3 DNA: TGTGCCAGCAGCCCCGGTGGGGGGAACTCCTACGAGCAGTACTTC.

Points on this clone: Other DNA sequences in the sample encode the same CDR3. The CDR3 region is CAWSPGGTEAFF. The CDR3 bases are TGTGCCTGGAGTCCAGGGGGCACTGAAGCTTTCTTT. This rearrangement joins TRBV30 to TRBJ1-1, with 7 bases fitting TRBD1. The CDR3 extends over 12 amino acids. Germline V lookup: CDR1 GTSNPN, CDR2 SVGIG (reference sequence). With 2 bases clipped from V and 4 bases from J, the junction kept 1 base outside the gene matches. Full variable domain (missing parts from reference TRBV30 and TRBJ1-1): SQTIHQWPATLVQPVGSPLSLECTVEGTSNPNLYWYRQAAGRGLQLLFYSVGIGQISSEVPQNLSASRPQDRQFILSSKKLLLSDSGFYLCAWSPGGTEAFFGQGTRLTVV.

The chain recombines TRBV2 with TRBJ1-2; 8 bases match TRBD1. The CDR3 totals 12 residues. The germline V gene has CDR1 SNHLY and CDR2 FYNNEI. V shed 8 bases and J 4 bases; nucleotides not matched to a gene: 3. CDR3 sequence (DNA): TGTGCCAGCGCGCAGGGGGCCTATGGCTACACCTTC. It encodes CASAQGAYGYTF.

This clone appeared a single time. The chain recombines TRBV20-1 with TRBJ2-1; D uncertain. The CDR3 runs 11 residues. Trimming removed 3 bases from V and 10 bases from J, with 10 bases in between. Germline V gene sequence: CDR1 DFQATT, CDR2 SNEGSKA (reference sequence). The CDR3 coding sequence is TGCAGTGCTAGCGTGTCTGAGGAGCAGTTCTTC. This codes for CSASVSEEQFF.

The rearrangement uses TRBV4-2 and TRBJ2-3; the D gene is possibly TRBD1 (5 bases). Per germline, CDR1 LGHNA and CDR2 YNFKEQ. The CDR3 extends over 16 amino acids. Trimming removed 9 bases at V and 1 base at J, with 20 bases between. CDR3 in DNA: TGTGCCAGTGCCCTAGGTACAGGCCAAGGCACAGATACGCAGTATTTT. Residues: CASALGTGQGTDTQYF.

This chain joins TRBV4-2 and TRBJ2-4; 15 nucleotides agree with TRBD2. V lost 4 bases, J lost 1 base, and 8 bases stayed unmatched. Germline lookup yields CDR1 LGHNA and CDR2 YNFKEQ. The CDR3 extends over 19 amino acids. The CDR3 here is CASSPGTSGGLGAKNIQYF. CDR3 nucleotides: TGTGCCAGCAGCCCCGGGACTAGCGGGGGGCTGGGGGCCAAAAACATTCAGTACTTC.

The CDR3 here is CASSQPGMNTEAFF. In DNA form, the CDR3 reads TGTGCCAGCAGCCAGCCAGGGATGAACACTGAAGCTTTCTTT. The rearrangement links TRBV3-1 (or the pseudogene TRBV3-2) to TRBJ1-1; maybe TRBD1 (5 bases). V was trimmed by 3 bases and J by 0 bases, leaving 8 bases between them. This CDR3 comprises 14 residues. Per germline, CDR1 LGHDT and CDR2 YNNKEL (reference sequence).

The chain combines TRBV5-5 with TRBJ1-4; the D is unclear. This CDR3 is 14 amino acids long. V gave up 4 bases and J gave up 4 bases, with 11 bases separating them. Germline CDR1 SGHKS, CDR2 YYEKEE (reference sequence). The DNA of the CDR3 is TGTGCCAGCAGCAGAAACCAGGATAATGAAAAACTGTTTTTT. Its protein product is CASSRNQDNEKLFF.

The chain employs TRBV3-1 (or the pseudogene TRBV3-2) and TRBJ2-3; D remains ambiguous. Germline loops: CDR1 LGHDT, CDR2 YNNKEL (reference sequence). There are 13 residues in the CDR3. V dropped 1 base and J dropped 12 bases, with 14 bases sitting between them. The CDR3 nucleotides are TGTGCCAGCAGCCAAGTTGCCTCCTCAGGACAGTATTTT. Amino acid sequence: CASSQVASSGQYF.

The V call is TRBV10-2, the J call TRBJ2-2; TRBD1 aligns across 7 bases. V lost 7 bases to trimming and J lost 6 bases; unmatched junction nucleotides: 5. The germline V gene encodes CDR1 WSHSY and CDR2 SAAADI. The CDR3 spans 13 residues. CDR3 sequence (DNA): TGCGCCAGCACCGTTCAGGGGGCCGGGGAGCTGTTTTTT. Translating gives CASTVQGAGELFF.

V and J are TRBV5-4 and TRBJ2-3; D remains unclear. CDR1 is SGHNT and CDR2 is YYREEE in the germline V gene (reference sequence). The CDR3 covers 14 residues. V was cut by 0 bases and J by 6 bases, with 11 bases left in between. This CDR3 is CASSLDPVEDTQYF. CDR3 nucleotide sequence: TGTGCCAGCAGCTTGGACCCCGTTGAGGATACGCAGTATTTT.

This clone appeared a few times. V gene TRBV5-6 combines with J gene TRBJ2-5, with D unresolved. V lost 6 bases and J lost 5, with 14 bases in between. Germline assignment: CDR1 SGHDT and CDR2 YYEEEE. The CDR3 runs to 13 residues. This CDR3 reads CASKDISGETQYF. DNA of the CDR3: TGTGCCAGCAAAGACATCTCTGGGGAGACCCAGTACTTC.

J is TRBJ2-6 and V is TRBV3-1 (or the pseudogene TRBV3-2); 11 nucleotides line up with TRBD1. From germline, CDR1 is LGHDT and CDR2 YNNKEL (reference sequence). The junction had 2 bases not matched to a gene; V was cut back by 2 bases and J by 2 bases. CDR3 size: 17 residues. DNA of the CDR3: TGTGCCAGCAGCCAAAGGACAGGGGGCGCTGGGGCCAACGTCCTGACTTTC. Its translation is CASSQRTGGAGANVLTF.

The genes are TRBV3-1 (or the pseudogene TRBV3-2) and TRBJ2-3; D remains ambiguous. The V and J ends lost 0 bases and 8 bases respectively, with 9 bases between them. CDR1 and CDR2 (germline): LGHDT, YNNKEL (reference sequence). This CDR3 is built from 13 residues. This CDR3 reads CASSQDLERTQYF. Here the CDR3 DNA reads TGTGCCAGCAGCCAAGATTTAGAGCGTACGCAGTATTTT.

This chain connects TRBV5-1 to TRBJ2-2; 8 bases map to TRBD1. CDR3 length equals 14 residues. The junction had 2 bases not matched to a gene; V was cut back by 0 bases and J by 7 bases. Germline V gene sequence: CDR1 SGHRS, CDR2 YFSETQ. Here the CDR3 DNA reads TGCGCCAGCAGCTTGGACAGGGGGAACGGGGAGCTGTTTTTT. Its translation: CASSLDRGNGELFF.

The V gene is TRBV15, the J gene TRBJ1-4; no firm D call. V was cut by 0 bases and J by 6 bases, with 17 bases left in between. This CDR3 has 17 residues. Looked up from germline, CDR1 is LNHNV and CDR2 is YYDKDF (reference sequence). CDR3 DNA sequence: TGTGCCACCAGCAGAGATGTTCGGACCGCGGGAGATGAAAAACTGTTTTTT. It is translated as CATSRDVRTAGDEKLFF.

The CDR3 DNA follows: TGCAGCGTTTCCTTGGACAGGGGAAGCACAGATACGCAGTATTTT. This translates into CSVSLDRGSTDTQYF. This sequence joins TRBV29-1 and TRBJ2-3; 9 bases match TRBD1. Trimming removed 5 bases from V and 0 bases from J; junction bases left unmatched: 6. This CDR3 has 15 amino acids. CDR1 SQVTM and CDR2 ANQGSEA come from the germline V gene.

The CDR3: CASSPRQGGTYNEQFF. DNA of the CDR3: TGTGCCAGCAGCCCCAGACAGGGTGGAACCTACAATGAGCAGTTCTTC. The chain is built from TRBV9 and TRBJ2-1, with 7 bases matching TRBD1. CDR3 length equals 16 residues. Per the germline V gene, CDR1 is SGDLS and CDR2 is YYNGEE. V shed 4 bases and J 2 bases; nucleotides not matched to a gene: 9.

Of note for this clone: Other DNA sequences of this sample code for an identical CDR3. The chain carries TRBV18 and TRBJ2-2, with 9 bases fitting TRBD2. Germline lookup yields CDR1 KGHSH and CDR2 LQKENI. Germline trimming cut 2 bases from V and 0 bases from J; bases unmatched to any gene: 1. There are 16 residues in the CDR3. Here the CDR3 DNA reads TGTGCCAGCTCACCAAGACTAGCGGCGAACACCGGGGAGCTGTTTTTT. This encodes CASSPRLAANTGELFF.

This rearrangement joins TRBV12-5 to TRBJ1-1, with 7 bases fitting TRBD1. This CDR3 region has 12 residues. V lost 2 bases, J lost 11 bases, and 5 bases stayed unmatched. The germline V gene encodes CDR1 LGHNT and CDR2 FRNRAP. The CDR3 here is CASGLPRQGAFF. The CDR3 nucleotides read TGTGCTAGTGGTTTGCCACGACAGGGTGCTTTCTTT.

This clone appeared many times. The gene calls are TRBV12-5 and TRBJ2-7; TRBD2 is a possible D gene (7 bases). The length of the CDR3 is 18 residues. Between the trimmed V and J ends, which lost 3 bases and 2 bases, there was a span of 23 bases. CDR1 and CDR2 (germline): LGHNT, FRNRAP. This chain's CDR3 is CASGFNGGGPSIPYEQYF. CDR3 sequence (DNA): TGTGCTAGTGGTTTTAACGGCGGGGGCCCATCAATCCCCTACGAGCAGTACTTC.

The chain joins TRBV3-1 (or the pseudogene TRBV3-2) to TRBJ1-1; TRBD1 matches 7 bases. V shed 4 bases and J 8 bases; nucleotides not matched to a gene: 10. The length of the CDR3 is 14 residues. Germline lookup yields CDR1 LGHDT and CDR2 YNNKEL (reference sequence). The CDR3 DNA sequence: TGTGCCAGCAGCCCCCGGGACAGTGCTTCCGAAGCTTTCTTT. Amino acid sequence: CASSPRDSASEAFF.

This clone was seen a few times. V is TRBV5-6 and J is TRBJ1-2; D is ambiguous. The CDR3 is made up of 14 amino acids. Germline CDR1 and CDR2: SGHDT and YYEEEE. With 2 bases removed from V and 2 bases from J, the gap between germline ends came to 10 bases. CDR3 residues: CASSLLGPNYGYTF. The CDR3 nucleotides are TGTGCCAGCAGCTTACTGGGCCCCAACTATGGCTACACCTTC.

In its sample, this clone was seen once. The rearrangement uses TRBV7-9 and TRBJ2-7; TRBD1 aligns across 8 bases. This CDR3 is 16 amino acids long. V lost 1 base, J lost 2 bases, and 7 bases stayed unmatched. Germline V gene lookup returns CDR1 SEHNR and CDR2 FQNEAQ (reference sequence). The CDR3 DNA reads TGTGCCAGCAGCTTAGAGGTAGGACAGGGCGCCTACGAGCAGTACTTC. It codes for CASSLEVGQGAYEQYF.

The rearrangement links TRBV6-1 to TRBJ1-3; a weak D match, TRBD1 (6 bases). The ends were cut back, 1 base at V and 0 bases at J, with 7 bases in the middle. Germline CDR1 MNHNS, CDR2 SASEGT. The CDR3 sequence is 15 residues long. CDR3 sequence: CASSEEDSSGNTIYF. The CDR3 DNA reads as TGTGCCAGCAGTGAAGAGGACAGCTCTGGAAACACCATATATTTT.